This T cell receptor beta chain was recovered during a study of blood T cell repertoires in COVID-19. Study background: Sites in the United States, Italy and Spain provided acute and convalescent COVID-19 samples. T cells, B-cell-depleted T cells, or PBMCs supplied cDNA or gDNA.

Germline trimming cut 3 bases from V and 4 bases from J; bases unmatched to any gene: 4. Looked up from germline, CDR1 is MNHEY and CDR2 is SMNVEV (reference sequence). The CDR3 contains 16 residues. Original processing methods: Estimation of nucleated cell counts was performed using reference gene primer amplification. Profiling relied on immunoSEQ multiplex PCR, and the TCRdb table lists in-frame clones only, not all of them. That table supplies the V and J calls and clone size; D and trimming were determined from the DNA. Of fewer than 250,000 clones listed, around 86% are singletons. The sample consisted of peripheral blood. The source is a man aged 55-75 years who had recovered from COVID-19. The V and J genes are TRBV27 and TRBJ1-6; the match to TRBD1 covers 9 bases. The CDR3 sequence: CASSFSGTGYNSPLHF. The CDR3 DNA reads TGTGCCAGCAGTTTTTCCGGGACAGGGTATAATTCACCCCTCCACTTT.